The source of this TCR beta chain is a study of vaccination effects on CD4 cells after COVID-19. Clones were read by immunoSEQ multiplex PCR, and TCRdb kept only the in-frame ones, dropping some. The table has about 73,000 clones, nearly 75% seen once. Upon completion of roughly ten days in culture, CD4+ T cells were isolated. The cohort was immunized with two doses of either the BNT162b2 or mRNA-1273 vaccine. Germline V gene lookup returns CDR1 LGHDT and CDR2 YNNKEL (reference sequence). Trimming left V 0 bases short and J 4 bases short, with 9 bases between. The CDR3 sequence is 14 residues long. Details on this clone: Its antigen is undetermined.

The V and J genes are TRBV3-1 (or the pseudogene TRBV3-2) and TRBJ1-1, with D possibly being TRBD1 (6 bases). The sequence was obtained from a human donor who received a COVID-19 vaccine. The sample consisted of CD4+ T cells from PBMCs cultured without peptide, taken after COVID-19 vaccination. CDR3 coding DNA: TGTGCCAGCAGCCAAGATCAGGGGACCACTGAAGCTTTCTTT. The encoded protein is CASSQDQGTTEAFF.